This note documents a single TCR beta chain sequence. The data were obtained in a study of T cells in Graves' hyperthyroidism and ophthalmopathy. Study background: At the time of initial diagnosis and before any treatment, peripheral blood was collected.

Per germline, CDR1 SQVTM and CDR2 ANQGSEA. The CDR3 is made up of 13 amino acids. V dropped 0 bases and J dropped 0 bases, with 5 bases sitting between them. TCR beta CDR3 region amplification was performed from RNA transcripts. The TCR CDR3 was amplified in a first-round RT-PCR using the HTBI primer set. In TCRdb, the multiplex PCR reads were re-called with MiXCR into one record per CDR3 protein. The repertoire consists of over 350,000 distinct CDR3 sequences, with under 20% occurring once and the leading ten covering 40% to 45%. The V call is TRBV29-1, the J call TRBJ1-1; D unclear. Material: blood. This sequence originates from a man younger than 35 with Graves' ophthalmopathy. This chain's CDR3 is CSVEDAVNTEAFF. CDR3 nucleotide sequence: TGCAGCGTTGAAGATGCAGTGAACACTGAAGCTTTCTTT.